Reported below is one T cell receptor beta chain. The clone's antigen remains unknown. No qualities accompany the bases; no much larger clone lies one base away. This specimen includes other DNA sequences encoding the same CDR3. These data come from a study of shared clonotypes between healthy human individuals (dated by TCRdb to 2020 to 2022). In the study overall: Three men and two women, aged 18 to 49 years, made up the cohort. For each donor, CD4 naive and CD4 memory were each run on three plates, CD8 naive on two plates, and CD8 memory on one plate. To estimate repertoire size and how much clonotype sharing occurs between individuals, the study deeply sequenced the blood TCR repertoires of about five healthy adults. To increase sequencing depth and limit assay-specific biases, different laboratories used diverse techniques to prepare libraries and sequence TCR repertoires. Leukapheresis yielded between about 0.9 and 9 billion PBMCs per donor. Study-wide conclusions, independent of this receptor: Rarefaction of sorted-subset datasets indicated incomplete sequencing despite the large sequencing depth. Because the study included a small number of donors, the genetic and exposure-history diversity represented was limited. Pairwise subsampling indicated that sequencing depth was expected to affect the degree of clonotype sharing among donors. Compared with non-shared clonotypes, the clonotypes found in all four sorted-subset donors had higher generation probabilities. Naive subsets generally had larger estimated clonotype richness than memory subsets. Only blood was sampled, and tissue TCR repertoires likely differ from those in blood. Across several donors, roughly 5.4% of naive CD4, 3% to 4% of naive CD8, about 2.3% of memory CD4, and approximately 0.4% of memory CD8 clonotypes were shared.

Donors were healthy HIV-negative adults with no recently reported acute infections or vaccinations. Every donor was a Caucasian adult residing in Nashville, Tennessee, USA. CD4+ T cells were enriched through magnetic negative selection, after which naive cells were positively selected on CD45RA and the remaining negative fraction served as the memory subset. Blood was collected by leukapheresis, and PBMCs were isolated by Ficoll-Histopaque density gradient centrifugation and then cryopreserved in liquid nitrogen vapor phase. Analytical flow cytometry was used to check the purity and quantity of each magnetically sorted T cell population. Genomic DNA was isolated from every sorted fraction and measured by UV absorbance on a Nanodrop 2000c. Using the deep immunoSEQ assay, multiplex PCR amplified TCR CDR3 regions from genomic DNA. Genomic DNA extracted from each cell subset was distributed evenly over all wells of several immunoSEQ 96-well plates, and each plate served as one replicate. For sorted subsets, about 0.2 ug genomic DNA, equal to 30,000 to 35,000 T cell genomes, was loaded into each replicate PCR. Purified libraries were quantified with a Qubit 3.0 fluorometer, sized on a Bioanalyzer 2100, and re-quantified with the KAPA Library Quantification kit. Every immunoSEQ 96-well plate was sequenced on a dedicated single-read 150-cycle Illumina NextSeq 550 flow cell. As for the original processing: Because only junctional sequences without quality scores were contained in the immunoSEQ output, filtering matching that applied to full-length reads could not be performed. Sequences were annotated with PyIR, a Python wrapper for IgBLAST v1.9, using IMGT germline references to assign V/J genes and CDR3. Reads with weak V/J assignments (E-value above 1e-6), missing CDR3, stop codons, out-of-frame junctions, or ambiguous translated residues were removed. A V3J clonotype was defined by an identical inferred V gene, J gene, and CDR3 amino acid sequence. Percentage overlap between repertoires was computed as shared unique clonotypes divided by the size of the smaller repertoire. Richness of each repertoire was evaluated using RTK rarefaction, the Chao1 estimator, and Recon v2.1 estimates of unobserved clonotypes. For all TCRbeta clonotypes obtained by the gDNA method from several donors, generation probabilities were computed with OLGA. Sourced from immuneACCESS, this table was stored by TCRdb with only in-frame sequences that have V and J called. A share of the clones is absent; for the studies checked, an unresolved V gene accounts for under half, and the remainder has no known explanation. V and J calls and clone size are those listed in that table; D and trimming were worked out from the DNA. The table for this sample lists some 1.5 million clones; 98% of them were counted only once. The ten largest clones represent about 0.45% of the sample.

The CDR3 has 14 amino acids, counting the end cysteine and phenylalanine. Left in the record is the CDR3 DNA by itself, 42 bases read in frame from the first base. V is reduced by 3 bases and J by 1 base, leaving a spacing of 11 bases between them. The germline V gene provides CDR1 SGHRS and CDR2 YFSETQ. The sequence joins TRBV5-1 to TRBJ2-7, with TRBD1 perhaps the D gene, on 5 matching bases. The material sequenced was naive CD4+ T cells sorted from blood. The meaning of the sample's cell subset or site label: CD45RA+ positively selected. The receptor was isolated from a man under 40 in good health. The CDR3 sequence is CASSSRGTSYEQYF. The DNA is as follows: TGCGCCAGCAGCTCTAGGGGTACTTCCTACGAGCAGTACTTC.